This T cell receptor beta chain was sequenced in a study of blood T cell repertoires in COVID-19. Study-level background: Collection of acute and convalescent COVID-19 samples took place in the United States, Italy and Spain. Sources were T cells, B-cell-depleted T cells, or PBMCs; the material itself was cDNA or gDNA.

As handled by the study authors: Estimated nucleated cell counts came from reference gene primer amplification. Method: immunoSEQ multiplex PCR; TCRdb's copy keeps in-frame clones and lacks some. V and J calls and clone size are given by that table; D and trimming were obtained from the DNA. The repertoire holds a few hundred thousand clones, with around 86% as singletons. Per germline, CDR1 LNHDA and CDR2 SQIVND (reference sequence). This CDR3 is 12 amino acids long. The germline V and J ends were trimmed by 8 bases and 9 bases, with 16 bases remaining between them. The receptor's source is a woman aged 70-85 years with active or convalescent COVID-19. The chain couples TRBV19 to TRBJ1-1; maybe TRBD1 (5 bases). The material sequenced was peripheral blood. For the CDR3, the DNA is TGTGCCAGTTCTCCCTGGGGACTAAAAGCTTTCTTT. Its translation is CASSPWGLKAFF.